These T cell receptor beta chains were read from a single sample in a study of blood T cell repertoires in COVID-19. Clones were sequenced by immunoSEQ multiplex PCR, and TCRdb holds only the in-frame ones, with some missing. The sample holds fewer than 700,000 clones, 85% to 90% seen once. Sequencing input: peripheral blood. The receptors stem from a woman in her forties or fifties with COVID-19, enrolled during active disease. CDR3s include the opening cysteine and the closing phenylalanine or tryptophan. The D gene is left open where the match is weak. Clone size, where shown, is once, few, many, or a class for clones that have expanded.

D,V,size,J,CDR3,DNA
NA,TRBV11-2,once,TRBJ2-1,CASSFRNEQFF,TGTGCCAGCAGCTTTCGGAATGAGCAGTTCTTC
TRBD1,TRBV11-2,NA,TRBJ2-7,CASSLEGTGPYEQYF,TGTGCCAGCAGCTTAGAAGGGACAGGGCCCTACGAGCAGTACTTC
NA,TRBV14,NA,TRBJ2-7,CASSQGNTLRDEQYF,TGTGCCAGCAGCCAAGGGAACACTCTCAGGGACGAGCAGTACTTC
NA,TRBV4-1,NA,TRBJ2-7,CASSQDSGQAYEQYF,TGCGCCAGCAGCCAAGATAGCGGACAGGCCTACGAGCAGTACTTC
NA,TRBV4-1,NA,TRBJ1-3,CASSQGYSSGNTIYF,TGCGCCAGCAGCCAAGGCTACTCCTCTGGAAACACCATATATTTT
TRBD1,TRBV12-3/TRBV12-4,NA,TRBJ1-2,CASRQTGDGYTF,TGTGCCAGCAGGCAAACAGGGGATGGCTACACCTTC
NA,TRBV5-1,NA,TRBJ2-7,CASSSTGSYEQYF,TGCGCCAGCAGCTCAACAGGGTCCTACGAGCAGTACTTC
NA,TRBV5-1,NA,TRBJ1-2,CASSLAADYGYTF,TGCGCCAGCAGCTTGGCCGCAGACTATGGCTACACCTTC
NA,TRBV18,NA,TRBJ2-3,CASSPPATDTQYF,TGTGCCAGCTCACCACCAGCGACAGATACGCAGTATTTT
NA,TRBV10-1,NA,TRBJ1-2,CASRSGDDFYGYTF,TGCGCCAGCCGGTCGGGGGACGATTTCTATGGCTACACCTTC
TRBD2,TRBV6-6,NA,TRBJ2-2,CASSSRGGTGELFF,TGTGCCAGCAGCTCCCGGGGGGGGACCGGGGAGCTGTTTTTT
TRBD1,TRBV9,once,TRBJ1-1,CASSATGGGTEAFF,TGTGCCAGCAGCGCGACAGGGGGAGGCACTGAAGCTTTCTTT
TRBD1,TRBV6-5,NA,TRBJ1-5,CASRGDRGINQPQHF,TGTGCCAGCAGGGGGGACAGGGGGATCAATCAGCCCCAGCATTTT
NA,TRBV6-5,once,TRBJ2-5,CASSHPQQETQYF,TGTGCCAGCAGCCACCCCCAGCAAGAGACCCAGTACTTC
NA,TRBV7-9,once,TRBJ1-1,CASSLEGNEVAFF,TGTGCCAGCAGCTTAGAGGGGAACGAGGTGGCTTTCTTT
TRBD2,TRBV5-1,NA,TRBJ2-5,CASSLGTSGAGETQYF,TGCGCCAGCAGCTTGGGGACTAGCGGGGCAGGGGAGACCCAGTACTTC